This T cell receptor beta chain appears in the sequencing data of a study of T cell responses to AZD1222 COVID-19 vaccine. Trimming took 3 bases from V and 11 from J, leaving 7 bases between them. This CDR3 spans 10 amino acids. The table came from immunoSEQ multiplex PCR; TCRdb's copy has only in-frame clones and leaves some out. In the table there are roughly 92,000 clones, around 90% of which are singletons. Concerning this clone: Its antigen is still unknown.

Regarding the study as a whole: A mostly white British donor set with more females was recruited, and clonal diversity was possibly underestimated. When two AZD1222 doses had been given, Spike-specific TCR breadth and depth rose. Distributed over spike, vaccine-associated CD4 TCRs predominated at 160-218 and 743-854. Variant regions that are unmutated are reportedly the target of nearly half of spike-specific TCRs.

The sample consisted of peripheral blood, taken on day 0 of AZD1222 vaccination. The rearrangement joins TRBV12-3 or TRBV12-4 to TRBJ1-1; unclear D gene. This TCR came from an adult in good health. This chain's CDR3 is CASSFGEAFF. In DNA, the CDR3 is TGTGCCAGCAGTTTCGGTGAGGCTTTCTTT.